What follows are 30 T cell receptor beta chains derived from one specimen sequenced in a study of shared clonotypes between healthy human individuals. Sequencing used immunoSEQ multiplex PCR; TCRdb keeps in-frame clones, though not all of them. Of about 2 million clones in the sample, 85% to 95% were seen once. The sample taken for sequencing was naive CD4+ T cells sorted from blood. Subset noted: CD45RA+ positively selected. The receptor set was obtained from a man aged 18 to 29 in good health.

V and J are TRBV5-1 and TRBJ1-4; D unclear. The germline CDR1 and CDR2 sequences are SGHRS and YFSETQ. The CDR3 covers 15 residues. Between the trimmed V and J ends, which lost 3 bases and 5 bases, there was a span of 14 bases. For the CDR3, the DNA is TGCGCCAGCAGCTCCTCGGTCTCTCCAAATGAAAAACTGTTTTTT. Translating it yields CASSSSVSPNEKLFF. Full variable domain (missing parts from reference TRBV5-1 and TRBJ1-4): KAGVTQTPRYLIKTRGQQVTLSCSPISGHRSVSWYQQTPGQGLQFLFEYFSETQRNKGNFPGRFSGRQFSNSRSEMNVSTLELGDSALYLCASSSSVSPNEKLFFGSGTQLSVL.

The chain is built from TRBV7-3 and TRBJ1-6; tentative D call: TRBD1 (5 bases). V lost 5 bases, J lost 0 bases, and 14 bases lay in between. CDR1 and CDR2 (germline): SGHTA, FQGTGA. The CDR3 length is 17 residues. The CDR3 sequence: CASSPGPPSSYNSPLHF. The CDR3 nucleotides read TGTGCCAGCAGCCCGGGACCGCCGAGCTCCTATAATTCACCCCTCCACTTT.

The table lists this clone with a count of one. The rearrangement links TRBV9 to TRBJ2-1; maybe TRBD2 (6 bases). V lost 2 bases and J lost 3, with 12 bases in between. Per the germline V gene, CDR1 is SGDLS and CDR2 is YYNGEE. The CDR3 totals 15 residues. For the CDR3, the DNA is TGTGCCAGCAGCGTGGTTCCTAGCGTCTACAATGAGCAGTTCTTC. Its translation: CASSVVPSVYNEQFF.

This chain joins TRBV5-1 and TRBJ2-5; no reliable D call. The V gene's germline CDR1 is SGHRS and CDR2 YFSETQ. V was trimmed by 0 bases and J by 2 bases, leaving 11 bases between them. CDR3 size: 15 residues. The chain's CDR3 is CASSLGATLQETQYF. In DNA, the CDR3 is TGCGCCAGCAGCTTGGGGGCAACCTTACAAGAGACCCAGTACTTC.

V gene TRBV30 combines with J gene TRBJ2-1, with 9 bases fitting TRBD1. V was clipped by 8 bases and J by 4 bases; unmatched bases: 9. Germline V gene lookup returns CDR1 GTSNPN and CDR2 SVGIG (reference sequence). The CDR3 is 14 amino acids. DNA for the CDR3: TGTGCCGGGTTATACGGGACAGGGTACAATGAGCAGTTCTTC. This sequence encodes CAGLYGTGYNEQFF.

The chain has TRBV29-1 and TRBJ2-3; 9 bases are a match to TRBD1. CDR1 is SQVTM and CDR2 is ANQGSEA in the germline V gene. The CDR3 covers 15 residues. V shed 4 bases, J shed 2 bases, and the junction held 7 bases outside the gene matches. The CDR3 sequence is CSVGRDRENTDTQYF. The DNA of the CDR3 is TGCAGCGTTGGCCGGGACAGGGAGAACACAGATACGCAGTATTTT.

The chain carries TRBV5-1 and TRBJ2-3; tentatively, D is TRBD1 (5 bases). CDR3 length: 13 amino acids. V dropped 1 base and J dropped 6 bases, with 9 bases sitting between them. CDR1 is SGHRS and CDR2 is YFSETQ in the germline V gene. This chain's CDR3 is CASSLLSGDTQYF. DNA for the CDR3: TGCGCCAGCAGCTTGTTATCAGGGGATACGCAGTATTTT.

V gene TRBV10-3 combines with J gene TRBJ1-1, with 9 bases fitting TRBD1. There are 14 residues in the CDR3. CDR1 and CDR2 (germline): ENHRY, SYGVKD. The trim removed 6 bases at V and 3 bases at J, leaving 5 bases unmatched. The CDR3: CAIRSRDRDTEAFF. CDR3 DNA sequence: TGTGCCATCAGGTCCCGGGACAGGGACACTGAAGCTTTCTTT.

The chain employs TRBV18 and TRBJ1-3, with D tentatively TRBD1 (6 bases). The germline gives CDR1 KGHSH, CDR2 LQKENI. The CDR3 runs to 16 residues. The ends were cut back, 0 bases at V and 4 bases at J, with 13 bases in the middle. The CDR3 protein is CASSPPSQGAGNTIYF. The CDR3 DNA sequence: TGTGCCAGCTCACCACCGTCACAGGGAGCCGGAAACACCATATATTTT.

The V gene is TRBV19, the J gene TRBJ2-3, with D uncertain. The CDR3 is made up of 14 amino acids. The ends were cut back, 6 bases at V and 3 bases at J, with 13 bases in the middle. The V gene's germline CDR1 is LNHDA and CDR2 SQIVND (reference sequence). CDR3 in amino acids: CASSTMSETDTQYF. Here the CDR3 DNA reads TGTGCCAGTAGCACTATGTCCGAGACAGATACGCAGTATTTT.

CDR3 DNA sequence: TGTGCCAGCAGCTTCGAGACTAGCGGGAGGGTGCCCTACGAGCAGTACTTC. It encodes CASSFETSGRVPYEQYF. The chain recombines TRBV7-2 with TRBJ2-7; TRBD2 matches at 14 bases. Germline CDR1 is SGHTA and CDR2 is FQGNSA. V dropped 3 bases and J dropped 2; count of bases not matched to a gene: 6. The CDR3 is 17 amino acids.

This rearrangement joins TRBV5-1 to TRBJ1-2, with 7 bases matching TRBD1. Looked up from germline, CDR1 is SGHRS and CDR2 is YFSETQ. The CDR3 consists of 14 residues. The ends lost 3 bases at V and 4 bases at J; junction bases unmatched: 6. The CDR3 sequence is CASSSTGPSYGYTF. CDR3 sequence (DNA): TGCGCCAGCAGCTCGACAGGGCCGAGCTATGGCTACACCTTC.

CDR3 in amino acids: CASNKQAPTTEAFF. The DNA for the CDR3 is TGTGCCAGCAATAAACAGGCCCCGACCACTGAAGCTTTCTTT. The chain employs TRBV6-6 and TRBJ1-1; a weak D match, TRBD1 (5 bases). The CDR3 totals 14 residues. V was pared by 7 bases and J by 4 bases, with 16 bases between. Germline V gene sequence: CDR1 MNHNY, CDR2 SVGAGI (reference sequence).

The V call is TRBV29-1, the J call TRBJ2-1; TRBD2 matches 14 bases. Germline V gene sequence: CDR1 SQVTM, CDR2 ANQGSEA. V lost 4 bases and J lost 12; bases outside the gene matches: 5. The CDR3 covers 13 residues. Here the CDR3 reads CSVGTSGRRPQFF. The CDR3 region has the DNA TGCAGCGTTGGGACTAGCGGGAGGAGACCGCAGTTCTTC.

This chain uses TRBV6-1 with TRBJ2-7, with D perhaps matching TRBD2 (5 bases). The CDR3 length is 14 residues. V shed 3 bases and J shed 3 bases, with 12 bases lying between them. Germline CDR1 MNHNS, CDR2 SASEGT. CDR3 DNA: TGTGCCAGCAGTGATTCGACTGGACTCTACGAGCAGTACTTC. It is translated as CASSDSTGLYEQYF.

The chain employs TRBV27 and TRBJ2-7, with 8 bases fitting TRBD1. The CDR3 is 15 amino acids. CDR1 is MNHEY, CDR2 SMNVEV, per germline (reference sequence). Germline trimming cut 6 bases from V and 3 bases from J; bases unmatched to any gene: 10. The chain's CDR3 is CASRRSLTGGYEQYF. The CDR3 bases are TGTGCCAGCAGGAGGTCGTTAACAGGGGGCTACGAGCAGTACTTC.

This chain connects TRBV13 to TRBJ2-4; D is unresolved. Germline V gives CDR1 PRHDT, CDR2 FYEKMQ (reference sequence). Trimming took off 3 bases at V and 4 bases at J, with 10 bases between the two ends. CDR3 length: 14 residues. CDR3 sequence reads: CASSFASSKNIQYF. The CDR3 nucleotides are TGTGCCAGCAGCTTCGCGAGTTCGAAAAACATTCAGTACTTC.

The chain has TRBV11-3 and TRBJ2-1; 8 bases line up with TRBD2. V dropped 5 bases and J dropped 8; count of bases not matched to a gene: 5. Germline values: CDR1 SGHNT, CDR2 YENEEA. The CDR3 is made up of 13 amino acids. The CDR3: CASSPSGGDEQFF. The CDR3 coding sequence is TGTGCCAGCAGCCCATCGGGAGGGGATGAGCAGTTCTTC.

The genes are TRBV2 and TRBJ2-3; D not resolved. The CDR3 covers 14 residues. Trimming removed 7 bases at V and 2 bases at J, with 13 bases between. Germline V gene sequence: CDR1 SNHLY, CDR2 FYNNEI. The CDR3 protein is CASKARAYTDTQYF. The CDR3 nucleotides are TGTGCCAGCAAGGCCCGGGCCTACACAGATACGCAGTATTTT.

This chain uses TRBV18 with TRBJ1-1, with 10 bases lining up with TRBD1. Germline trimming cut 5 bases from V and 4 bases from J; bases unmatched to any gene: 7. This CDR3 spans 15 amino acids. Germline loops: CDR1 KGHSH, CDR2 LQKENI. CDR3 DNA sequence: TGTGCCAGCTCATCCTATTGGACAGGGGGCACTGAAGCTTTCTTT. Protein sequence: CASSSYWTGGTEAFF.

The CDR3 coding sequence is TGTGCCAGCAGCTTGACAGGGGGCAAGGGGGACACTGAAGCTTTCTTT. Protein: CASSLTGGKGDTEAFF. The V gene is TRBV11-2, the J gene TRBJ1-1; 10 nucleotides match TRBD1. Germline V gene sequence: CDR1 SGHAT, CDR2 FQNNGV. The CDR3 length is 16 residues. Trimming took 3 bases from V and 3 from J; bases not matched to a gene: 7.

The gene calls are TRBV28 and TRBJ2-5; tentative D call: TRBD2 (5 bases). Trimming pared 4 bases from V and 5 bases from J, leaving 17 bases between. The germline V gene encodes CDR1 MDHEN and CDR2 SYDVKM. The CDR3 has 15 residues. The chain's CDR3 is CASSSEATLEETQYF. The CDR3 DNA reads TGTGCCAGCAGTTCGGAGGCGACTCTGGAGGAGACCCAGTACTTC.

The chain has TRBV21-1 and TRBJ2-2; TRBD2 is the table's D call, not checked against the DNA. TRBV21-1 is a pseudogene segment. This CDR3 contains 20 residues. The DNA for the CDR3 is TGTGCCAGCATCAAAAAGGACCAAATTCGAGCGGGGGCGAACACCGGGGAGCTGTTTTTT. It specifies CASIKKDQIRAGANTGELFF.

The genes are TRBV2 and TRBJ2-7; D not resolved. The CDR3 runs to 11 residues. Trimming took off 7 bases at V and 5 bases at J, with 9 bases between the two ends. Looked up from germline, CDR1 is SNHLY and CDR2 is FYNNEI. The chain's CDR3 is CASTDRDEQYF. The CDR3 DNA reads TGTGCCAGCACCGACCGGGACGAGCAGTACTTC.

This clone is a singleton in its sample. The chain employs TRBV7-9 and TRBJ2-1; D is perhaps TRBD2 (5 bases). CDR1 is SEHNR and CDR2 is FQNEAQ in the germline V gene (reference sequence). Trimming removed 3 bases at V and 8 bases at J, with 20 bases between. The CDR3 has 16 amino acids. This CDR3 is CASSFKWSSQPHEQFF. DNA for the CDR3: TGTGCCAGCAGCTTTAAGTGGTCTAGCCAACCTCATGAGCAGTTCTTC.

This sequence joins TRBV6-1 and TRBJ1-5; 7 bases fit TRBD1. CDR3 length equals 14 residues. Germline CDR1 reads MNHNS; CDR2 reads SASEGT. After removal of 4 bases from V and 2 bases from J, the junction contained 2 bases not matched to a gene. CDR3 protein: CASSADRGNQPQHF. The CDR3 coding sequence is TGTGCCAGCAGTGCCGACAGGGGCAATCAGCCCCAGCATTTT.

V usage is TRBV6-1 and J usage is TRBJ1-2; D call uncertain. Between the trimmed V and J ends, which lost 0 bases and 8 bases, there was a span of 13 bases. The CDR3 is 14 residues long. Per the germline V gene, CDR1 is MNHNS and CDR2 is SASEGT. CDR3 loop: CASSEAAGGSGYTF. As DNA, the CDR3 is TGTGCCAGCAGTGAAGCGGCGGGAGGGAGCGGCTACACCTTC.

The chain employs TRBV6-6 and TRBJ2-1; the D gene is possibly TRBD2 (6 bases). V shed 0 bases and J shed 0 bases, with 9 bases lying between them. Looked up from germline, CDR1 is MNHNY and CDR2 is SVGAGI (reference sequence). The CDR3 spans 16 residues. CDR3 loop: CASSYSAGSSYNEQFF. DNA of the CDR3: TGTGCCAGCAGTTACTCGGCGGGGAGCTCCTACAATGAGCAGTTCTTC.

The J gene is TRBJ1-1, the V gene TRBV14, with 7 positions matching TRBD1. V was pared by 4 bases and J by 5 bases, with 7 bases of the junction left unmatched. This CDR3 region has 14 residues. Germline values: CDR1 SGHDN, CDR2 FVKESK. The CDR3 bases are TGTGCCAGCAGCCCTCGACAGGGTTTTACTGAAGCTTTCTTT. It translates to CASSPRQGFTEAFF. The full variable domain, in which reference TRBV14 and TRBJ1-1 provide the parts outside the CDR3, is EAGVTQFPSHSVIEKGQTVTLRCDPISGHDNLYWYRRVMGKEIKFLLHFVKESKQDESGMPNNRFLAERTGGTYSTLKVQPAELEDSGVYFCASSPRQGFTEAFFGQGTRLTVV.

The chain is built from TRBV19 and TRBJ1-5; tentative D call: TRBD1 (6 bases). From germline, CDR1 is LNHDA and CDR2 SQIVND (reference sequence). Between the trimmed V and J ends, which lost 0 bases and 6 bases, there was a span of 12 bases. The CDR3 spans 15 residues. The CDR3 DNA reads TGTGCCAGTAGTATAGATCGGGGGGGCCTTCAGCCCCAGCATTTT. Encoded protein: CASSIDRGGLQPQHF.